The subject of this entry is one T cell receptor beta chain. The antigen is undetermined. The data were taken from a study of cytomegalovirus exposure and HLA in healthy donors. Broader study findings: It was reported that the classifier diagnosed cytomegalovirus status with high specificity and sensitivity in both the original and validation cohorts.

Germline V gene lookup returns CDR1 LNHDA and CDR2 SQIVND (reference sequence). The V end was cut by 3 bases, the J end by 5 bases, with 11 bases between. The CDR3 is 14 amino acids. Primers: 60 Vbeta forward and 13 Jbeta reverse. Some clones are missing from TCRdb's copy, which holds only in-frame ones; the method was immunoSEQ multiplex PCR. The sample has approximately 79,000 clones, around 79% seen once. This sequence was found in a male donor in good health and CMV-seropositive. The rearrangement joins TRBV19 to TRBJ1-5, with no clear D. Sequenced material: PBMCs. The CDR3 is CASSIGTRYQPQHF. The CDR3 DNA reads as TGTGCCAGTAGTATCGGTACGAGATATCAGCCCCAGCATTTT.